This record covers a single T cell receptor beta chain. No antigen is known for it. This sample was taken from a study of cytomegalovirus exposure and HLA in healthy donors. While unrecorded immune exposures were likely, the donors were nominally healthy when sampled. Amplification used 60 Vbeta primers and 13 Jbeta primers. The method was immunoSEQ multiplex PCR; TCRdb's version includes in-frame clones alone and lacks a portion of them. Counted here are roughly 71,000 clones, 60% to 75% occurring once; the ten biggest clones make up about 22%. CDR1 is SGHTA and CDR2 is FQGNSA in the germline V gene. Between the trimmed V and J ends, which lost 5 bases and 4 bases, there was a span of 9 bases. The CDR3 is made up of 14 amino acids. Study-wide results and limits: Reportedly, TCR beta sequences accurately predicted HLA-A and HLA-B alleles in most subjects.

Sequencing used PBMCs. The chain is built from TRBV7-2 and TRBJ1-6; D remains unclear. The sequence came from a man aged 40-49 years in good health and CMV-seropositive. The CDR3 here is CASSAFGYNSPLHF. In nucleotides, the CDR3 is TGTGCCAGCAGCGCGTTCGGTTATAATTCACCCCTCCACTTT.